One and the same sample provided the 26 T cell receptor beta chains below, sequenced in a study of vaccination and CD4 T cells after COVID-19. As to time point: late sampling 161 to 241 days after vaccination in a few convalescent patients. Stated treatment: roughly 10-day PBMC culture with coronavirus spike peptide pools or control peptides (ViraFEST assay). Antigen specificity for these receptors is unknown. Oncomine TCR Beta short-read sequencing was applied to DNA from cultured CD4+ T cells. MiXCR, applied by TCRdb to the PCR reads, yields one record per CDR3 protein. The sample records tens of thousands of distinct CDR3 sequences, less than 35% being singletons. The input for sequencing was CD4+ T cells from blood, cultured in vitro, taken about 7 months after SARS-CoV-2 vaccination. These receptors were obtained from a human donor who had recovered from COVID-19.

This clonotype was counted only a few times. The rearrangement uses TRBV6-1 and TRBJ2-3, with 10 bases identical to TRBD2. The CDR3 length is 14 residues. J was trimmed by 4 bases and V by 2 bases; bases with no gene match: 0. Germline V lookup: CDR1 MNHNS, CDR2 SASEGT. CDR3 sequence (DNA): TGTGCCAGCAGTGAACTAGCGGGAGCAGATACGCAGTATTTT. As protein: CASSELAGADTQYF.

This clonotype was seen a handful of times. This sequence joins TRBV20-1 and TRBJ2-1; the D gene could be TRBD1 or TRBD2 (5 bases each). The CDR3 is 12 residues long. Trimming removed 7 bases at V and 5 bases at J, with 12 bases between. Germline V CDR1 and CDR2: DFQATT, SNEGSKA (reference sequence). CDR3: CSVWDRDNEQFF. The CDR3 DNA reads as TGCAGTGTTTGGGACCGAGACAATGAGCAGTTCTTC.

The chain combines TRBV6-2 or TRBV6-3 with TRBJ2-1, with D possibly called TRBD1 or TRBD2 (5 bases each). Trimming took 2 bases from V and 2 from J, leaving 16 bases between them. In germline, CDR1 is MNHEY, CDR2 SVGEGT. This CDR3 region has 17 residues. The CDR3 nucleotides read TGTGCCAGCAGTTACAATGGTGTGAGGGGCCCCTACAATGAGCAGTTCTTC. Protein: CASSYNGVRGPYNEQFF.

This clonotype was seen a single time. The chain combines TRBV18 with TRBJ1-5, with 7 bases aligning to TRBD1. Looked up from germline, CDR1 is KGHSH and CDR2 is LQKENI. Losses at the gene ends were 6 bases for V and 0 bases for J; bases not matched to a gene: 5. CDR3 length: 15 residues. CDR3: CASSPGQVSNQPQHF. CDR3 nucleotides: TGTGCCAGCTCGCCCGGACAGGTTAGCAATCAGCCCCAGCATTTT.

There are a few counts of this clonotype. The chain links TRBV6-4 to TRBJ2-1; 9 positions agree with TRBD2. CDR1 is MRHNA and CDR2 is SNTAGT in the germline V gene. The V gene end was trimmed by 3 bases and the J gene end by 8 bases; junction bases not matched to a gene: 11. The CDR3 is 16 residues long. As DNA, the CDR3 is TGTGCCAGCAGTGATACTAGCGGGCGAGGGATGGATGAGCAGTTCTTC. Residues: CASSDTSGRGMDEQFF.

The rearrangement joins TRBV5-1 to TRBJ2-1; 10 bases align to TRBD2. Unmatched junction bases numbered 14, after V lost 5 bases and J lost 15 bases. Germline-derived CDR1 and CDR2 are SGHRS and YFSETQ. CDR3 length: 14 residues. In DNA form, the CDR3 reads TGCGCCAGCAGTTCCGGGACTAGCGCTTCAGGGGGGTTCTTC. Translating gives CASSSGTSASGGFF.

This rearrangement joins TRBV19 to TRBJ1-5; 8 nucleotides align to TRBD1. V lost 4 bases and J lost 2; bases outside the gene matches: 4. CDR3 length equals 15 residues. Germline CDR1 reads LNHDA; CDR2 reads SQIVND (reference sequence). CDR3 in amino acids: CASSRTGIGNQPQHF. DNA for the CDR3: TGTGCCAGTAGTAGGACAGGGATAGGCAATCAGCCCCAGCATTTT.

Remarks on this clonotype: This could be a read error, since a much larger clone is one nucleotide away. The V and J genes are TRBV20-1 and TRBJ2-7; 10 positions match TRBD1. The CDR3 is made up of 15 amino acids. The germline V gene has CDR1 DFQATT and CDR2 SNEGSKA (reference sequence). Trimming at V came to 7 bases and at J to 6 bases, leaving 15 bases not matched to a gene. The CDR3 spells CSVPGGTGDAGEQYF. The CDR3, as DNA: TGCAGTGTCCCCGGGGGGACAGGGGATGCCGGCGAGCAGTACTTC.

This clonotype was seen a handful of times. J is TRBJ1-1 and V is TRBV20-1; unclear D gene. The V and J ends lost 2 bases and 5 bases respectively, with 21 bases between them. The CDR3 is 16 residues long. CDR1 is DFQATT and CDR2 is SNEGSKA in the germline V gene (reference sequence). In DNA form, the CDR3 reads TGCAGTGCTAGAAGAGGTGATCGGGGAAGAAGTACTGAAGCTTTCTTT. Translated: CSARRGDRGRSTEAFF.

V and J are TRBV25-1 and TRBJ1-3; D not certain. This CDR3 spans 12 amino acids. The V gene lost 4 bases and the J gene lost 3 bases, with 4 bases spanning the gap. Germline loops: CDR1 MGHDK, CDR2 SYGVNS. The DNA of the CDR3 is TGTGCCAGCAGTGGGGGTGGAAACACCATATATTTT. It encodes CASSGGGNTIYF. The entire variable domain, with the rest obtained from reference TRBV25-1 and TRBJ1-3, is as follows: EADIYQTPRYLVIGTGKKITLECSQTMGHDKMYWYQQDPGMELHLIHYSYGVNSTEKGDLSSESTVSRIRTEHFPLTLESARPSHTSQYLCASSGGGNTIYFGEGSWLTVV.

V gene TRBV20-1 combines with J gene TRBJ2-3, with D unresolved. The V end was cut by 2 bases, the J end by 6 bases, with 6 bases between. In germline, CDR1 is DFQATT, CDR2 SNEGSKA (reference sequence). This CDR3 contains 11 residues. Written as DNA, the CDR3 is TGCAGTGCTAGACGAGGTGATACGCAGTATTTT. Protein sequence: CSARRGDTQYF.

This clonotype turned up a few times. CDR3 DNA sequence: TGCAGTGCAGCCTCGACTAGCAATCAGCCCCAGCATTTT. Protein product: CSAASTSNQPQHF. The chain employs TRBV20-1 and TRBJ1-5; D gene uncertain. Trimming removed 6 bases at V and 0 bases at J, with 9 bases between. The germline V gene encodes CDR1 DFQATT and CDR2 SNEGSKA (reference sequence). The CDR3 loop spans 13 amino acids.

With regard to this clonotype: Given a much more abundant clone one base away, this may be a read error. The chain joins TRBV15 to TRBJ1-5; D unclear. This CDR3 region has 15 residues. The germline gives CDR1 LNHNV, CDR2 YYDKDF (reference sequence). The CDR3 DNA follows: TGTGCCACCAGCAGAAAGGACGGTAGCAATCGGCCCCAGCATTTT. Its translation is CATSRKDGSNRPQHF.

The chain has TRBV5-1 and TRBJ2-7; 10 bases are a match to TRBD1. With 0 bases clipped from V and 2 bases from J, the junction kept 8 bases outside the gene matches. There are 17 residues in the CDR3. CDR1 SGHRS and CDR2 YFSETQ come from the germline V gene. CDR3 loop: CASSLEPGTGVTYEQYF. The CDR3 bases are TGCGCCAGCAGCTTGGAACCTGGGACAGGGGTGACCTACGAGCAGTACTTC.

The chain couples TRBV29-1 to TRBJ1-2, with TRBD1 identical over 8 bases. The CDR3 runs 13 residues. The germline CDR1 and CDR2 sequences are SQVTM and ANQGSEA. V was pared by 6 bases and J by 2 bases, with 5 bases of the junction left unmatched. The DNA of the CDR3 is TGCAGCGTCCAGGGGGCGGTAAACTATGGCTACACCTTC. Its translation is CSVQGAVNYGYTF.

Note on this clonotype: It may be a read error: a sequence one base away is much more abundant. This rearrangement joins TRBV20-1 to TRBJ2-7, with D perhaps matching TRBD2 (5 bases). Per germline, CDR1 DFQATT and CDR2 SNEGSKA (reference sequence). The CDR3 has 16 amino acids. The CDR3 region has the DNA TGCAGTGCTAGAGATCGACTTAGCGCAACCCCCTACGAGCAGCACTTC. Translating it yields CSARDRLSATPYEQHF.

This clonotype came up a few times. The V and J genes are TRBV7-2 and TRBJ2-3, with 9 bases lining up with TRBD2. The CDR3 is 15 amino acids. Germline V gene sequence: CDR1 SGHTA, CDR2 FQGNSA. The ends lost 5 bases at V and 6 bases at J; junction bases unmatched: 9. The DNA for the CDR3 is TGTGCCAGCAGCGGTAGCGGGAGCCGACCCGATACGCAGTATTTT. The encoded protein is CASSGSGSRPDTQYF.

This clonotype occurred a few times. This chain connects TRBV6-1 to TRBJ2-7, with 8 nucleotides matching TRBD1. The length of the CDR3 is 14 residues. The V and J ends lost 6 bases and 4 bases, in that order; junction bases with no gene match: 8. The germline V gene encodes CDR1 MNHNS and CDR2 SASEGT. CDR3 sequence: CASSRGTGPYEQYF. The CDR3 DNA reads TGTGCCAGCAGCCGCGGGACAGGCCCATACGAGCAGTACTTC.

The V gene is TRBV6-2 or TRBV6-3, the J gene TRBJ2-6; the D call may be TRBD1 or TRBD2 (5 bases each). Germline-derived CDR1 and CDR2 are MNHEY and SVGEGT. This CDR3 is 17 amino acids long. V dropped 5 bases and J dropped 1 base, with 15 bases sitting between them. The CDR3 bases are TGTGCCAGCAGTCGAGGGACCGTTCGGTCTGGGGCCAACGTCCTGACTTTC. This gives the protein CASSRGTVRSGANVLTF.

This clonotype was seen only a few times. The CDR3 DNA is TGCAGTGCTATAATGACAGGGTCGGGTTACGAGCAGTACTTC. Its translation is CSAIMTGSGYEQYF. The chain uses TRBV20-1 and TRBJ2-7; 7 nucleotides line up with TRBD1. The CDR3 is 14 amino acids. V dropped 4 bases and J dropped 4; count of bases not matched to a gene: 10. CDR1 is DFQATT and CDR2 is SNEGSKA in the germline V gene (reference sequence).

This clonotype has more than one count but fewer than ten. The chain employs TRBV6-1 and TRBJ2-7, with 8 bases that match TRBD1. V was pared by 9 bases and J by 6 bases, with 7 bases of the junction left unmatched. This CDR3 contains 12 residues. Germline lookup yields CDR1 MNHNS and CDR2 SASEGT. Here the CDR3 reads CASRTGFGEQYF. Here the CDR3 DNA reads TGTGCCAGTAGGACAGGGTTTGGCGAGCAGTACTTC.

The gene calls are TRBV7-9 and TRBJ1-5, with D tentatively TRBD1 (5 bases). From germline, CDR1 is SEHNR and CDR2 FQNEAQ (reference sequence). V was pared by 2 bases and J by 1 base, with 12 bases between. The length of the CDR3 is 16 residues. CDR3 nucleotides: TGTGCCAGCAGCTTATTGGGGGTCGAAAGCAATCAGCCCCAGCATTTT. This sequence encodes CASSLLGVESNQPQHF.

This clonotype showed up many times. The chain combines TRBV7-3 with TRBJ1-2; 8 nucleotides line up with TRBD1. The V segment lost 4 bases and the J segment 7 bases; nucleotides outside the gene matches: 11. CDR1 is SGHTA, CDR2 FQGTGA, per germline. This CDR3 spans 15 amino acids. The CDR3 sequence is CASSWAPDRDGGYTF. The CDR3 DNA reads TGTGCCAGCAGCTGGGCTCCGGACAGGGATGGTGGCTACACCTTC.

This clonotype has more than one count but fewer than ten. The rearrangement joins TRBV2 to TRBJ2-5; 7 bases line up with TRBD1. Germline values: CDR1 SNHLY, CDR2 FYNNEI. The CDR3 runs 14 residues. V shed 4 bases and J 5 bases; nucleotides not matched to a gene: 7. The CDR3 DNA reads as TGTGCCAGCAGTGCTACAGGGGTTATTGAGACCCAGTACTTC. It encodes CASSATGVIETQYF.

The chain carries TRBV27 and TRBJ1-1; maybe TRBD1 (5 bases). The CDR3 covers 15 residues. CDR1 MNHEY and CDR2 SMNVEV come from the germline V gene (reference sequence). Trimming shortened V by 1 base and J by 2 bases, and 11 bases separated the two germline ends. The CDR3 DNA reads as TGTGCCAGCAGTTTATACCCCAGGGCCAACACTGAAGCTTTCTTT. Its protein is CASSLYPRANTEAFF.

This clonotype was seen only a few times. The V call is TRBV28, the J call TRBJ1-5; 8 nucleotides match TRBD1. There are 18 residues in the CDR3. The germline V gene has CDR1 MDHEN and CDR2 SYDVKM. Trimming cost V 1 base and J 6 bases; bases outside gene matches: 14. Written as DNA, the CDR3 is TGTGCCAGCAGTTTATCAGGGGGCGAGGGGGGTCTCCTTCAGCCCCAGCATTTT. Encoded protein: CASSLSGGEGGLLQPQHF.